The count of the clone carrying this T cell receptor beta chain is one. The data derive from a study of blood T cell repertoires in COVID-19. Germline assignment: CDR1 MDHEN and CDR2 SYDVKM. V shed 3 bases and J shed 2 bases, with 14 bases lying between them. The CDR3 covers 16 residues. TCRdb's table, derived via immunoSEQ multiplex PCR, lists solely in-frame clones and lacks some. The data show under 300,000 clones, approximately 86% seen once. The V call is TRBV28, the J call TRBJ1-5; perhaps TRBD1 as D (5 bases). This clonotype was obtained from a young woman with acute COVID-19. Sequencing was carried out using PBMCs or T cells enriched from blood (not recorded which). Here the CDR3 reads CASSFSAGLGNQPQHF. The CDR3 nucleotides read TGTGCCAGCAGTTTCTCCGCGGGACTGGGCAATCAGCCCCAGCATTTT. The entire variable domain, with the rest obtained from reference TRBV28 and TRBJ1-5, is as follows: DVKVTQSSRYLVKRTGEKVFLECVQDMDHENMFWYRQDPGLGLRLIYFSYDVKMKEKGDIPEGYSVSREKKERFSLILESASTNQTSMYLCASSFSAGLGNQPQHFGDGTRLSIL.